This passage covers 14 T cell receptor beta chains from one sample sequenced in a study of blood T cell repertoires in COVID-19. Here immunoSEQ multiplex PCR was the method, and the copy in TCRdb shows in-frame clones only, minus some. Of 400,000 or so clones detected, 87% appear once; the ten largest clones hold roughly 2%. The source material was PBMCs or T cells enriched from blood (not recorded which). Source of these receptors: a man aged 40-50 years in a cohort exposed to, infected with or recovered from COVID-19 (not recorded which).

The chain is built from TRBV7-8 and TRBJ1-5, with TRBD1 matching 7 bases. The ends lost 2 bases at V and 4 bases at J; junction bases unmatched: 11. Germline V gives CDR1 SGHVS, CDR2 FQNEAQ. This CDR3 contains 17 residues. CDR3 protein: CASSLSAWTGLNQPQHF. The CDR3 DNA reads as TGTGCCAGCAGCTTATCTGCCTGGACAGGTCTAAATCAGCCCCAGCATTTT.

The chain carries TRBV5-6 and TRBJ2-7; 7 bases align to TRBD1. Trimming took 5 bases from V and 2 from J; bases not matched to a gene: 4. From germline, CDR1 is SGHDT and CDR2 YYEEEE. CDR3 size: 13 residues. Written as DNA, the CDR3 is TGTGCCAGCAGACTCCAGGGGGCCTACGAGCAGTACTTC. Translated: CASRLQGAYEQYF.

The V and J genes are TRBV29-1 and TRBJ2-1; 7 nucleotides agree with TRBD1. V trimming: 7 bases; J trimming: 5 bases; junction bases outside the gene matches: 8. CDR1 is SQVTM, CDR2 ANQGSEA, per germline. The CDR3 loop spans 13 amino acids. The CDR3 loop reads CSASRDRDNEQFF. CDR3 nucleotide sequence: TGCAGCGCAAGCCGGGACAGAGACAATGAGCAGTTCTTC.

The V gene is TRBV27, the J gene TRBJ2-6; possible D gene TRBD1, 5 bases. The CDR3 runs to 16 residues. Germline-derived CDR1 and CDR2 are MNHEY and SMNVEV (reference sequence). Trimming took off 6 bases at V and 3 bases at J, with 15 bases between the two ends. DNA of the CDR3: TGTGCCAGCAGCACCTACCGGACAAATGGGGCCAACGTCCTGACTTTC. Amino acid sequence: CASSTYRTNGANVLTF.

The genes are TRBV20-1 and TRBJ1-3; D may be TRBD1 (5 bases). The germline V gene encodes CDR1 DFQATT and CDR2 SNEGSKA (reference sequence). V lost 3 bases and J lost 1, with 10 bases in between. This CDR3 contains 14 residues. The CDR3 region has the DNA TGCAGTGCTAGTCTCAGGGAATCTGGAAACACCATATATTTT. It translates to CSASLRESGNTIYF.

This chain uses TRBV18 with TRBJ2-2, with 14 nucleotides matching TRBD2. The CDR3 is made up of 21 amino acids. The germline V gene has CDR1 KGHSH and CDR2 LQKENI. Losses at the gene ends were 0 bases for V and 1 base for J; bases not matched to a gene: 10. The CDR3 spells CASSPPRGLAGVYRNTGELFF. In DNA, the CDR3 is TGTGCCAGCTCACCACCGAGGGGACTAGCGGGAGTATACAGGAACACCGGGGAGCTGTTTTTT.

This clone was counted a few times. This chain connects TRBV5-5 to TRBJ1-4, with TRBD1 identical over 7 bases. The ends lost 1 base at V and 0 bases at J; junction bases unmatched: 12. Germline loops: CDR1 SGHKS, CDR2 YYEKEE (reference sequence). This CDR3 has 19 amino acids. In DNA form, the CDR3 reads TGTGCCAGCAGCTTGCGGGACAGAGCCGTTTCAGCAACTAATGAAAAACTGTTTTTT. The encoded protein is CASSLRDRAVSATNEKLFF. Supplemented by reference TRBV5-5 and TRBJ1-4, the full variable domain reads DAGVTQSPTHLIKTRGQQVTLRCSPISGHKSVSWYQQVLGQGPQFIFQYYEKEERGRGNFPDRFSARQFPNYSSELNVNALLLGDSALYLCASSLRDRAVSATNEKLFFGSGTQLSVL.

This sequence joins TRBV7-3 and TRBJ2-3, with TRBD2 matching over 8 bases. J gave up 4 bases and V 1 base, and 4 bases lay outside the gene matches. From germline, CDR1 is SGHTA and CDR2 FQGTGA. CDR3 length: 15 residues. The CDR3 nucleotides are TGTGCCAGCAGCTTAATCGGTAGCGGGGCAGATACGCAGTATTTT. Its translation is CASSLIGSGADTQYF. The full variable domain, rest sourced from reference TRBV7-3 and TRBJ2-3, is GAGVSQTPSNKVTEKGKYVELRCDPISGHTALYWYRQSLGQGPEFLIYFQGTGAADDSGLPNDRFFAVRPEGSVSTLKIQRTERGDSAVYLCASSLIGSGADTQYFGPGTRLTVL.

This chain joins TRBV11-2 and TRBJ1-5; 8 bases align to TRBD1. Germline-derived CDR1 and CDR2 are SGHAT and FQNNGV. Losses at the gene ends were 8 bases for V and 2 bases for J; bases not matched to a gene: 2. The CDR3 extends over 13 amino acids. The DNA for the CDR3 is TGTGCCAGCGGACAGGGAGGCAATCAGCCCCAGCATTTT. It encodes CASGQGGNQPQHF. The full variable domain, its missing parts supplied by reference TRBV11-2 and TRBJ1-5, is EAGVAQSPRYKIIEKRQSVAFWCNPISGHATLYWYQQILGQGPKLLIQFQNNGVVDDSQLPKDRFSAERLKGVDSTLKIQPAKLEDSAVYLCASGQGGNQPQHFGDGTRLSIL.

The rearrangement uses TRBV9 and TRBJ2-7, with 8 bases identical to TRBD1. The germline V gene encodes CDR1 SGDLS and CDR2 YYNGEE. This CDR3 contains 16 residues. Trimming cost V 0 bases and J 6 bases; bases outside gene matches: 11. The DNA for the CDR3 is TGTGCCAGCAGCGTAGCCGACGGACAGGGAAGTGCCGAGCAGTACTTC. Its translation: CASSVADGQGSAEQYF.

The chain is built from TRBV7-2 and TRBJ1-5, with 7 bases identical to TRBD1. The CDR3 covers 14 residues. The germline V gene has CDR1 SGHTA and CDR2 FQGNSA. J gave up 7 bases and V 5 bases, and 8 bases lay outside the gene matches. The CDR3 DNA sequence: TGTGCCAGCAGCCCCGACAGGGTCGGCCAGCCCCAGCATTTT. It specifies CASSPDRVGQPQHF.

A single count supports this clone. The CDR3 region is CAWSVPGQGLGTEAFF. The CDR3 DNA reads as TGTGCCTGGAGTGTCCCGGGACAGGGATTAGGAACTGAAGCTTTCTTT. The chain couples TRBV30 to TRBJ1-1, with 9 bases identical to TRBD1. The CDR3 runs 16 residues. Germline-derived CDR1 and CDR2 are GTSNPN and SVGIG (reference sequence). V lost 0 bases and J lost 5; bases outside the gene matches: 10.

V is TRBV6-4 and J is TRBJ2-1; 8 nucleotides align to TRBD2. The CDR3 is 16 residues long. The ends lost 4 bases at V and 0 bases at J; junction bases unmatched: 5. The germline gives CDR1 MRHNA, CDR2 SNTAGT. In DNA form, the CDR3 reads TGTGCCAGCAGTGGGACTAGCCCGAGCTCCTACAATGAGCAGTTCTTC. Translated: CASSGTSPSSYNEQFF.

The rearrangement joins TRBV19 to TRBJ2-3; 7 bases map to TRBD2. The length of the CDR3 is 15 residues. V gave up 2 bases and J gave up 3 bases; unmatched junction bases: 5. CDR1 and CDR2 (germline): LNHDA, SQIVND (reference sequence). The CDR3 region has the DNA TGTGCCAGTAGTATAATAGCGGGTAAAACAGATACGCAGTATTTT. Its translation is CASSIIAGKTDTQYF.